These T cell receptor beta chains were read from a single sample in a study of OX40 agonist ivuxolimab in advanced cancers. The assay was immunoSEQ multiplex PCR, and TCRdb's table has in-frame clones only and misses some. The table includes about 69,000 clones, 90% detected once. This material consisted of CD4+ or CD8+ T cells sorted from blood, taken in a trial of the OX40 agonist ivuxolimab. These TCRs come from an adult with an advanced solid tumor such as melanoma, head and neck, liver or kidney cancer. The CDR3 runs from the conserved cysteine through the conserved F or W. Fields, in order: J gene, clone size, V gene, D gene, CDR3 protein, CDR3 DNA. A D gene is named only where the DNA matches it firmly. Clone sizes are given selectively: once, few, many, or a class where the clone is expanded.

j_call: TRBJ1-1
clone_size: NA
v_call: TRBV7-2
d_call: NA
cdr3_aa: CASSLGLRPEAFF
cdr3_nt: TGTGCCAGCAGCTTAGGGTTAAGGCCAGAAGCTTTCTTT

j_call: TRBJ1-3
clone_size: NA
v_call: TRBV19
d_call: NA
cdr3_aa: CARASRRGYTIYF
cdr3_nt: TGTGCCAGAGCCTCAAGAAGGGGGTACACCATATATTTT

j_call: TRBJ2-3
clone_size: NA
v_call: TRBV6-6
d_call: TRBD2
cdr3_aa: CASSKRDGTDTQYF
cdr3_nt: TGTGCCAGCAGTAAGCGGGACGGCACAGATACGCAGTATTTT

j_call: TRBJ1-1
clone_size: NA
v_call: TRBV6-5
d_call: NA
cdr3_aa: CASSYSARTEAFF
cdr3_nt: TGTGCCAGCAGTTACTCGGCCAGGACTGAAGCTTTCTTT

j_call: TRBJ2-1
clone_size: once
v_call: TRBV6-1
d_call: TRBD2
cdr3_aa: CASSGPGTRGTGLYEQFF
cdr3_nt: TGTGCCAGCAGTGGGCCCGGGACTAGGGGGACGGGACTATATGAGCAGTTCTTC

j_call: TRBJ2-5
clone_size: NA
v_call: TRBV15
d_call: TRBD2
cdr3_aa: CATSPRAGEQETQYF
cdr3_nt: TGTGCCACCAGCCCTCGGGCGGGAGAGCAAGAGACCCAGTACTTC

j_call: TRBJ2-7
clone_size: NA
v_call: TRBV7-3
d_call: TRBD1
cdr3_aa: CASKPWDSNYEQYF
cdr3_nt: TGTGCCAGCAAACCCTGGGACAGTAACTACGAGCAGTACTTC

j_call: TRBJ2-7
clone_size: NA
v_call: TRBV7-8
d_call: NA
cdr3_aa: CASSPQGAAYEQYF
cdr3_nt: TGTGCCAGCAGCCCCCAGGGAGCGGCCTACGAGCAGTACTTC

j_call: TRBJ1-1
clone_size: NA
v_call: TRBV15
d_call: NA
cdr3_aa: CATSRDGEASRNTEAFF
cdr3_nt: TGTGCCACCAGCAGAGATGGGGAGGCAAGTAGGAACACTGAAGCTTTCTTT

j_call: TRBJ2-7
clone_size: NA
v_call: TRBV29-1
d_call: TRBD1
cdr3_aa: CSVGTGAGEQYF
cdr3_nt: TGCAGCGTTGGTACAGGGGCTGGTGAGCAGTACTTC

j_call: TRBJ2-3
clone_size: NA
v_call: TRBV7-2
d_call: TRBD2
cdr3_aa: CASTRAGGDTQYF
cdr3_nt: TGTGCCAGCACCCGGGCGGGGGGGGATACGCAGTATTTT

j_call: TRBJ2-1
clone_size: NA
v_call: TRBV7-2
d_call: TRBD1
cdr3_aa: CASSLEGQGIVDEQFF
cdr3_nt: TGTGCCAGCAGCTTAGAAGGACAGGGGATCGTCGATGAGCAGTTCTTC

j_call: TRBJ2-7
clone_size: NA
v_call: TRBV7-9
d_call: TRBD2
cdr3_aa: CASSRTSGMYEQYF
cdr3_nt: TGTGCCAGCAGCAGGACTAGCGGGATGTACGAGCAGTACTTC

j_call: TRBJ2-3
clone_size: NA
v_call: TRBV19
d_call: NA
cdr3_aa: CASSIGPYGGTDTQYF
cdr3_nt: TGTGCCAGTAGTATAGGGCCCTATGGGGGCACAGATACGCAGTATTTT

j_call: TRBJ2-7
clone_size: once
v_call: TRBV5-1
d_call: NA
cdr3_aa: CASSLAGSYEQYF
cdr3_nt: TGCGCCAGCAGCTTAGCGGGCTCCTACGAGCAGTACTTC

j_call: TRBJ2-7
clone_size: NA
v_call: TRBV27
d_call: NA
cdr3_aa: CASSLRAGWDYEQYF
cdr3_nt: TGTGCCAGCAGTTTAAGAGCCGGCTGGGACTACGAGCAGTACTTC

j_call: TRBJ2-3
clone_size: NA
v_call: TRBV7-9
d_call: NA
cdr3_aa: CASSALRGTDTQYF
cdr3_nt: TGTGCCAGCAGCGCCCTAAGAGGCACAGATACGCAGTATTTT

j_call: TRBJ2-7
clone_size: NA
v_call: TRBV28
d_call: NA
cdr3_aa: CASSLWGPTYEQYF
cdr3_nt: TGTGCCAGCAGTTTATGGGGACCAACCTACGAGCAGTACTTC

j_call: TRBJ2-2
clone_size: NA
v_call: TRBV5-1
d_call: NA
cdr3_aa: CASSSGGQPNTGELFF
cdr3_nt: TGCGCCAGCAGCTCGGGGGGACAGCCGAACACCGGGGAGCTGTTTTTT

j_call: TRBJ2-5
clone_size: NA
v_call: TRBV7-2
d_call: NA
cdr3_aa: CASSLEWQNGETQYF
cdr3_nt: TGTGCCAGCAGCTTGGAGTGGCAGAACGGGGAGACCCAGTACTTC

j_call: TRBJ2-6
clone_size: NA
v_call: TRBV11-2
d_call: NA
cdr3_aa: CASSLRGQAGANVLTF
cdr3_nt: TGTGCCAGCAGCTTAAGGGGTCAGGCTGGGGCCAACGTCCTGACTTTC

j_call: TRBJ2-1
clone_size: NA
v_call: TRBV7-2
d_call: TRBD2
cdr3_aa: CASSLGLTSGSGNEQFF
cdr3_nt: TGTGCCAGCAGCTTAGGCCTGACTAGCGGGAGCGGGAATGAGCAGTTCTTC

j_call: TRBJ2-7
clone_size: NA
v_call: TRBV7-9
d_call: NA
cdr3_aa: CASSPYYEQYF
cdr3_nt: TGTGCCAGCAGCCCGTACTACGAGCAGTACTTC

j_call: TRBJ1-5
clone_size: NA
v_call: TRBV2
d_call: NA
cdr3_aa: CASSRNDPANQPQHF
cdr3_nt: TGTGCCAGCAGTAGGAATGACCCGGCAAATCAGCCCCAGCATTTT

j_call: TRBJ1-2
clone_size: NA
v_call: TRBV5-4
d_call: TRBD1
cdr3_aa: CASSLPGLAGGLGYTF
cdr3_nt: TGTGCCAGCAGCTTGCCCGGATTGGCAGGGGGCCTTGGCTACACCTTC

j_call: TRBJ2-3
clone_size: NA
v_call: TRBV18
d_call: TRBD2
cdr3_aa: CASSSGTSGSWNTQYF
cdr3_nt: TGTGCCAGCTCATCCGGGACTAGCGGGAGTTGGAATACGCAGTATTTT

j_call: TRBJ2-3
clone_size: NA
v_call: TRBV5-4
d_call: NA
cdr3_aa: CASSIRTNTDTQYF
cdr3_nt: TGTGCCAGCAGCATTCGGACGAACACAGATACGCAGTATTTT

j_call: TRBJ2-1
clone_size: NA
v_call: TRBV5-1
d_call: TRBD2
cdr3_aa: CASSLSGGGNEQFF
cdr3_nt: TGCGCCAGCAGCTTGTCGGGAGGAGGTAATGAGCAGTTCTTC

j_call: TRBJ1-5
clone_size: NA
v_call: TRBV18
d_call: TRBD1
cdr3_aa: CASSSNRGGYKPQHF
cdr3_nt: TGTGCCAGCTCCTCAAACAGGGGGGGCTATAAGCCCCAGCATTTT

j_call: TRBJ1-3
clone_size: NA
v_call: TRBV20-1
d_call: NA
cdr3_aa: CSASIGQAIYF
cdr3_nt: TGCAGTGCTAGCATAGGTCAGGCCATATATTTT

j_call: TRBJ2-2
clone_size: NA
v_call: TRBV5-4
d_call: TRBD2
cdr3_aa: CASSWTGGRGTGELFF
cdr3_nt: TGTGCCAGCAGCTGGACTGGCGGGAGGGGAACCGGGGAGCTGTTTTTT

j_call: TRBJ2-1
clone_size: NA
v_call: TRBV6-4
d_call: NA
cdr3_aa: CANRDLHNEQFF
cdr3_nt: TGTGCCAACCGGGACTTACACAATGAGCAGTTCTTC

j_call: TRBJ2-7
clone_size: NA
v_call: TRBV29-1
d_call: TRBD1
cdr3_aa: CSVTRQGYEQYF
cdr3_nt: TGCAGCGTAACTCGACAGGGCTACGAGCAGTACTTC

j_call: TRBJ2-5
clone_size: NA
v_call: TRBV15
d_call: NA
cdr3_aa: CATSRDPSGAGYEETQYF
cdr3_nt: TGTGCCACCAGCAGAGATCCCTCTGGGGCGGGATATGAAGAGACCCAGTACTTC

j_call: TRBJ1-3
clone_size: NA
v_call: TRBV6-1
d_call: NA
cdr3_aa: CASTGGGNTIYF
cdr3_nt: TGTGCCAGCACGGGAGGAGGAAACACCATATATTTT